These T cell receptor beta chains were read from a single sample in a study of CD8 T cells in ankylosing spondylitis. One entry per CDR3 protein results from TCRdb running MiXCR on the 5' RACE reads. The table lists around 770,000 distinct CDR3 sequences, around 11% of them singletons. The sample taken for sequencing was blood, either unsorted or a sorted T cell fraction (not recorded which). The source is a male donor with ankylosing spondylitis. CDR3s include the opening cysteine and the closing phenylalanine or tryptophan. The D gene is left open where the match is weak. Where a row states a size, it is once, few, many or the class of an expanded clone; other rows omit it.

D,size,V,J,length,CDR3,DNA
-,-,TRBV10-1,TRBJ1-6,13,CASSESGNSPLHF,TGCGCCAGCAGTGAGTCCGGGAATTCACCCCTCCACTTT
-,-,TRBV15,TRBJ1-1,15,CATSRDKYPTTEAFF,TGTGCCACCAGCAGAGATAAGTACCCTACCACTGAAGCTTTCTTT
-,-,TRBV4-3,TRBJ2-7,14,CASSQLRGTPEQYF,TGCGCCAGCAGCCAACTTCGGGGGACCCCCGAGCAGTACTTC
-,many,TRBV4-3,TRBJ1-6,15,CASSQEPGTNSPLHF,TGCGCCAGCAGCCAAGAGCCGGGTACAAATTCACCCCTCCACTTT
-,once,TRBV6-1,TRBJ1-1,13,CASSPARVAPAFF,TGTGCCAGCAGTCCCGCACGAGTTGCTCCGGCTTTCTTT
TRBD2,few,TRBV5-1,TRBJ2-1,16,CASSSGLAGAYNEQFF,TGCGCCAGCAGCTCCGGACTAGCGGGGGCCTACAATGAGCAGTTCTTC
TRBD1,few,TRBV27,TRBJ1-1,14,CASSFGDRVSEAFF,TGTGCCAGCAGTTTCGGGGACAGGGTTTCTGAAGCTTTCTTT
-,many,TRBV20-1,TRBJ1-2,18,CSARGQRRTEPEAIGYTF,TGCAGTGCTAGAGGTCAGAGGAGGACAGAACCTGAGGCGATAGGCTACACCTTC
-,many,TRBV29-1,TRBJ2-5,14,CSVEHWGAQETQYF,TGCAGCGTTGAGCATTGGGGGGCCCAAGAGACCCAGTACTTC
TRBD2,few,TRBV20-1,TRBJ2-2,13,CGGVGWNTGELFF,TGCGGGGGGGTGGGCTGGAACACCGGGGAGCTGTTTTTT
TRBD1,few,TRBV11-2,TRBJ1-2,16,CASSIDSGTGIYGYTF,TGTGCCAGCAGCATCGATTCCGGGACAGGGATCTATGGCTACACCTTC
TRBD1,few,TRBV5-1,TRBJ1-1,15,CASSQLGQTNTEAFF,TGCGCCAGCAGCCAACTGGGACAGACGAACACTGAAGCTTTCTTT
-,-,TRBV4-1,TRBJ2-1,19,CASSQGAAPLRGSYNEQFF,TGCGCCAGCAGCCAAGGAGCAGCGCCCCTAAGAGGTTCCTACAATGAGCAGTTCTTC
-,many,TRBV29-1,TRBJ1-3,14,CSVTRGYSGNTIYF,TGCAGCGTTACCAGGGGCTACTCTGGAAACACCATATATTTT
TRBD2,-,TRBV18,TRBJ2-5,17,CASSPGLAGAIQETQYF,TGTGCCAGCTCACCGGGACTAGCGGGCGCGATCCAAGAGACCCAGTACTTC
-,few,TRBV7-6,TRBJ1-2,16,CASSLLPESTLYGYTF,TGTGCCAGCAGCCTCTTACCAGAGTCCACCCTATATGGCTACACCTTC